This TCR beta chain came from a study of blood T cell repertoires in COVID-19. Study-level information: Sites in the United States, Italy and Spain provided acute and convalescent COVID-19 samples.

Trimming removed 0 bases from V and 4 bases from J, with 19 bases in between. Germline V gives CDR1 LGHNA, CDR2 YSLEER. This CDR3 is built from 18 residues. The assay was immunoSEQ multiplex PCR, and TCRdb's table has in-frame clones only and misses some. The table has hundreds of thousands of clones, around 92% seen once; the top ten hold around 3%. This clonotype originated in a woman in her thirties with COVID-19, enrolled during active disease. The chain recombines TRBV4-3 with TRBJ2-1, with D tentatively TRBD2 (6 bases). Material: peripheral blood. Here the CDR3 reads CASSQDWVARLGYNEQFF. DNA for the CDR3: TGCGCCAGCAGCCAAGATTGGGTCGCGAGACTAGGATACAATGAGCAGTTCTTC.